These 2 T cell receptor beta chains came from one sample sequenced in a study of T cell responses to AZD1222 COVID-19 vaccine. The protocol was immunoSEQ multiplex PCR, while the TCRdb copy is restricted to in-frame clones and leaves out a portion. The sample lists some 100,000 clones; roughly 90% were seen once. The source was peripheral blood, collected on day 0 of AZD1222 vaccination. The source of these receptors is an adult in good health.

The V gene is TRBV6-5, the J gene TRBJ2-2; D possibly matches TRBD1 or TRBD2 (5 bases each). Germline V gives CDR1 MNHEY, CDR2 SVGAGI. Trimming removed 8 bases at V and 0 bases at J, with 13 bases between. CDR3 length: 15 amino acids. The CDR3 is CASRRGRSNTGELFF. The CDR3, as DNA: TGTGCCAGCCGACGGGGCAGGTCGAACACCGGGGAGCTGTTTTTT.

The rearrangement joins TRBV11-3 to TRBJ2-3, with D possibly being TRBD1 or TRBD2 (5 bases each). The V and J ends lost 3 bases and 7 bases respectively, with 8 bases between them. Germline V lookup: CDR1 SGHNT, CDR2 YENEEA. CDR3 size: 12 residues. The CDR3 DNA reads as TGTGCCAGCAGCTTTGGGGGAAATACGCAGTATTTT. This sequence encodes CASSFGGNTQYF. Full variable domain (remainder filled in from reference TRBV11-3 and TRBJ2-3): EAGVVQSPRYKIIEKKQPVAFWCNPISGHNTLYWYLQNLGQGPELLIRYENEEAVDDSQLPKDRFSAERLKGVDSTLKIQPAELGDSAVYLCASSFGGNTQYFGPGTRLTVL.